The sequence of this TCR beta chain was determined in a study of cytomegalovirus exposure and HLA in healthy donors. Study-wide points: High specificity and sensitivity for cytomegalovirus status were reported for the classifier. Follow-up analysis later connected one missense variant in DCLRE1C with trimming of TCR beta V- and J-genes. Fewer N-insertions than the roughly 670-donor mean were reportedly shown by an Asian-associated ancestry cluster in a later analysis. Earlier findings revealed that most TCR beta V segments proved productive either about 90% or about 30% of the time.

V lost 3 bases and J lost 3, with 18 bases in between. The germline CDR1 and CDR2 sequences are SGHKS and YYEKEE (reference sequence). CDR3 length equals 16 residues. On this clone itself: Its target is not known.

The study ran its PCR with 60 Vbeta and 13 Jbeta primers. Repertoires were generated with immunoSEQ multiplex PCR, while TCRdb's copy carries only in-frame clones and drops some. The table records under 70,000 clones, just over 85% of them present only once. The clonotype comes from a woman aged 25 to 45 in good health and CMV-seronegative. This chain connects TRBV5-5 to TRBJ2-5, with a weak D call TRBD1 (7 bases). Material for sequencing was PBMCs. Here the CDR3 DNA reads TGTGCCAGCAGCTACCAGACAGGGAGGATGGAAGAGACCCAGTACTTC. Residues: CASSYQTGRMEETQYF.